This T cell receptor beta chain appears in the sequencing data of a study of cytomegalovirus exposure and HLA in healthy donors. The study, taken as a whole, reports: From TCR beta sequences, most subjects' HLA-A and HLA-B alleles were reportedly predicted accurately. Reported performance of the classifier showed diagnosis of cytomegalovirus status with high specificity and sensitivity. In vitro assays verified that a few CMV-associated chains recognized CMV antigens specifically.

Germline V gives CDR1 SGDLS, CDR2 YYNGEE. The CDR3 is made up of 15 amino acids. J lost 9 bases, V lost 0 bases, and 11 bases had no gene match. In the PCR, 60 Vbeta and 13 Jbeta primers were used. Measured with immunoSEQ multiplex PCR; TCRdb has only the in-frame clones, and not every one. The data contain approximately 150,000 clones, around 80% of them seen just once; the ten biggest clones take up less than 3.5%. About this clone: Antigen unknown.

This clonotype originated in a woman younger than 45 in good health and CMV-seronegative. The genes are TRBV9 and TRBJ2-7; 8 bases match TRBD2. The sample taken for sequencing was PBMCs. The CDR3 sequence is CASSVEFGRAERQYF. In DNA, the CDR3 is TGTGCCAGCAGCGTAGAATTCGGGAGGGCCGAACGGCAGTACTTC.